Listed below are T cell receptor beta chains from one sample, sequenced in a study of blood T cell repertoires in COVID-19. The method was immunoSEQ multiplex PCR; TCRdb's version includes in-frame clones alone and lacks a portion of them. The repertoire consists of around 310,000 clones, with around 89% occurring once and the leading ten covering roughly a tenth. The sequenced sample consisted of PBMCs or T cells enriched from blood (not recorded which). These receptors originate from a woman aged 40-49 years who had recovered from COVID-19. CDR3s include the opening cysteine and the closing phenylalanine or tryptophan. The D gene is left open where the match is weak. Size tells how often a clone was seen (once, few, many) or the class of an expanded clone, and some rows leave it out.

d_call | j_call | clone_size | v_call | cdr3_nt | cdr3_aa
. | TRBJ1-4 | . | TRBV13 | TGTGCCAGCAGCAAAACGGGGAAAGAAGAAAAACTGTTTTTT | CASSKTGKEEKLFF
. | TRBJ2-7 | . | TRBV28 | TGTGCCAGCAGTTTAGCCACAGACCTACGGGAGCAGTACTTC | CASSLATDLREQYF
. | TRBJ1-5 | . | TRBV28 | TGTGCCAGCAGTTTAATACAGGCGCCTCAGCCCCAGCATTTT | CASSLIQAPQPQHF
. | TRBJ2-2 | once | TRBV5-1 | TGCGCCAGCATGGGGCAGATTAACACCGGGGAGCTGTTTTTT | CASMGQINTGELFF
. | TRBJ2-1 | . | TRBV7-2 | TGTGCCAGCAGCTTATGGGGGCTTACCTACAATGAGCAGTTCTTC | CASSLWGLTYNEQFF
TRBD2 | TRBJ2-5 | . | TRBV10-3 | TGTGCCACCAGGAGGACCAGCGGGGGTAATCAAGAGACCCAGTACTTC | CATRRTSGGNQETQYF
TRBD2 | TRBJ2-3 | . | TRBV30 | TGTGCCTGGAGCGTAGCGGGGGGGGCACGGGATACGCAGTATTTT | CAWSVAGGARDTQYF
TRBD1 | TRBJ2-2 | . | TRBV11-3 | TGTGCCAGCCGATTGGGACAGGACGACACCGGGGAGCTGTTTTTT | CASRLGQDDTGELFF
TRBD1 | TRBJ2-3 | once | TRBV15 | TGTGCCACCAGCAGGGGGGACAGGGGGCCGTCAGATACGCAGTATTTT | CATSRGDRGPSDTQYF
TRBD1 | TRBJ2-3 | . | TRBV18 | TGTGCCAGCTCACCCGGACAGGGGAACACAGATACGCAGTATTTT | CASSPGQGNTDTQYF
. | TRBJ2-2 | . | TRBV30 | TGTGCCTGGAAGGGTGGGGCGACTAGTTGGGACACCGGGGAGCTGTTTTTT | CAWKGGATSWDTGELFF
. | TRBJ1-1 | . | TRBV2 | TGTGCCAGCATGGGGGGGTTGAACACTGAAGCTTTCTTT | CASMGGLNTEAFF
. | TRBJ1-2 | . | TRBV7-9 | TGTGCCAGCAGCTTACTTGTGCAGGGGTCACGCTATGGCTACACCTTC | CASSLLVQGSRYGYTF
. | TRBJ2-7 | once | TRBV29-1 | TGCAGCGCAGCCCGGGACTACGAGCAGTACTTC | CSAARDYEQYF
TRBD1 | TRBJ1-1 | once | TRBV3-1/TRBV3-2 | TGTGCCAGCAGCCAAGTTCCAGGGGGCAACACTGAAGCTTTCTTT | CASSQVPGGNTEAFF
. | TRBJ2-3 | . | TRBV5-1 | TGCGCCAGCAGCTTGGCGGATACGCAGTATTTT | CASSLADTQYF
TRBD1 | TRBJ1-5 | . | TRBV12-3/TRBV12-4 | TGTGCCAGCAGTCTTGACAGGGATCAGCCCCAGCATTTT | CASSLDRDQPQHF
. | TRBJ2-6 | . | TRBV27 | TGTGCCAGCAGTACCGACCACACCATGACAGAATTCTTACCTGGGGCCAACGTCCTGACTTTC | CASSTDHTMTEFLPGANVLTF
TRBD2 | TRBJ2-1 | . | TRBV7-3 | TGTGCCAGCAGCCCAGGCGGGGGACTAGCGGGAGGGCGAGAGCAGTTCTTC | CASSPGGGLAGGREQFF
. | TRBJ2-5 | . | TRBV9 | TGTGCCAGCAGCTTAAGCCTAACCCAAGAGACCCAGTACTTC | CASSLSLTQETQYF
TRBD1 | TRBJ2-3 | . | TRBV19 | TGTGCCGGAAAGGACAGGGAGTCAGATACGCAGTATTTT | CAGKDRESDTQYF
. | TRBJ1-1 | . | TRBV29-1 | TGCAGCGTTGAGGCAGGGGATGTGAACACTGAAGCTTTCTTT | CSVEAGDVNTEAFF
. | TRBJ2-2 | . | TRBV5-3 | TGTGCCAGAAGTTTTTGGCCCGGGGAGCTGTTTTTT | CARSFWPGELFF
. | TRBJ2-1 | . | TRBV6-1 | TGTGCCAGCAGTGAAGCGCGGGGATACAATGAGCAGTTCTTC | CASSEARGYNEQFF
. | TRBJ1-1 | . | TRBV7-9 | TGTGCCAGCAGCTCCCCCGGGGGGAAACGGGGTACTGAAGCTTTCTTT | CASSSPGGKRGTEAFF
TRBD2 | TRBJ2-3 | once | TRBV7-8 | TGTGCCAGCAGCTTAGAAAGTGGACGGGGGGGCCGAACAGATACGCAGTATTTT | CASSLESGRGGRTDTQYF
. | TRBJ1-2 | . | TRBV9 | TGTGCCAGCAGCTCAAGGACAGAAAACTATGGCTACACCTTC | CASSSRTENYGYTF
TRBD2 | TRBJ2-1 | . | TRBV19 | TGTGCCAGTAGTATCCTAGCGGGAGGGGTCGGGGAGCAGTTCTTC | CASSILAGGVGEQFF
. | TRBJ2-3 | . | TRBV19 | TGTGCCAGTAGTATAACTGACGGGAGAGATACGCAGTATTTT | CASSITDGRDTQYF
TRBD1 | TRBJ2-5 | . | TRBV25-1 | TGTGCCAGCAGTGACCACGGGACAGGGGGCTCGGAGACCCAGTACTTC | CASSDHGTGGSETQYF
. | TRBJ1-2 | . | TRBV5-4 | TGTGCCAGCAGCTCGGGGGTGGACACCTATGGCTACACCTTC | CASSSGVDTYGYTF
TRBD1 | TRBJ1-1 | . | TRBV7-9 | TGTGCCAGCAGCCCTCGGGGACAGTCGAACACTGAAGCTTTCTTT | CASSPRGQSNTEAFF
. | TRBJ2-7 | . | TRBV6-2/TRBV6-3 | TGTGCCAGCAGTTACTTCGGGACAAACTACGAGCAGTACTTC | CASSYFGTNYEQYF
TRBD1 | TRBJ2-5 | . | TRBV27 | TGTGCCAGCAGTTTACCGACAGGGGGAAAAGGAGAGACCCAGTACTTC | CASSLPTGGKGETQYF
TRBD2 | TRBJ2-2 | . | TRBV6-2/TRBV6-3 | TGTGCCAGCATCCCGATTAGCGGGGGGATGGGGGAGCTGTTTTTT | CASIPISGGMGELFF
. | TRBJ2-1 | . | TRBV7-9 | TGTGCCAGCGCGGAGGTCTACAATGAGCAGTTCTTC | CASAEVYNEQFF
. | TRBJ2-2 | . | TRBV28 | TGTGCCAGCAGGACCCCCGGGACTCCGAACACCGGGGAGCTGTTTTTT | CASRTPGTPNTGELFF
TRBD1 | TRBJ1-1 | . | TRBV10-3 | TGTGCCGCGGGACAGGTGAACACTGAAGCTTTCTTT | CAAGQVNTEAFF
TRBD2 | TRBJ2-1 | . | TRBV5-5 | TGTGCCAGCAGCCCGAGGGGCAGCGGGGGTGAGCAGTTCTTC | CASSPRGSGGEQFF
. | TRBJ1-2 | . | TRBV29-1 | TGCAGCGTTCAGACAACTAACTATGGCTACACCTTC | CSVQTTNYGYTF
. | TRBJ2-3 | . | TRBV11-2 | TGTGCCAGCAGCCTATCCACAGATACGCAGTATTTT | CASSLSTDTQYF
. | TRBJ1-5 | . | TRBV6-2/TRBV6-3 | TGTGCCAGCAGTTACCAATCGACAGTCAATCAGCCCCAGCATTTT | CASSYQSTVNQPQHF
. | TRBJ1-1 | . | TRBV11-2 | TGTGCCAGCAGCGTGGGGACACTTTCTTTCTTT | CASSVGTLSFF
TRBD1 | TRBJ2-3 | . | TRBV7-3 | TGTGCCAGCAGCGCGGACAGGTCAACAGATACGCAGTATTTT | CASSADRSTDTQYF
. | TRBJ1-1 | . | TRBV24-1 | TGTGCCACCAGCCAATCGAGGGGGTTGGGCACTGAAGCTTTCTTT | CATSQSRGLGTEAFF
. | TRBJ1-1 | . | TRBV7-3 | TGTGCCAGCAGCTTAAAGGCCGGGTACACTGAAGCTTTCTTT | CASSLKAGYTEAFF
. | TRBJ2-1 | . | TRBV5-1 | TGCGCCAGCAGCTTGGAGGGGGGGCGAGTCGACAATGAGCAGTTCTTC | CASSLEGGRVDNEQFF
TRBD1 | TRBJ1-5 | once | TRBV12-5 | TGTGCTAGTGGTCCTCGGACAGGGGAGGTCAATCAGCCCCAGCATTTT | CASGPRTGEVNQPQHF
TRBD2 | TRBJ2-5 | . | TRBV11-3 | TGTGCCAGCAGCTTTACGGGCGGGGGAGAGACCCAGTACTTC | CASSFTGGGETQYF
TRBD2 | TRBJ2-3 | . | TRBV3-1/TRBV3-2 | TGTGCCAGCAGCCCCTCAGGTACTAGCGGGGGGGCTCGAGATACGCAGTATTTT | CASSPSGTSGGARDTQYF
TRBD1 | TRBJ2-5 | few | TRBV6-5 | TGTGCCAGCAGCTCGGACAGGGACCAAGAGACCCAGTACTTC | CASSSDRDQETQYF
. | TRBJ1-1 | . | TRBV30 | TGTGCCTGGAGTAATCTTGGGGACATGAACACTGAAGCTTTCTTT | CAWSNLGDMNTEAFF
TRBD1 | TRBJ2-7 | . | TRBV10-2 | TGCGCCAGCAGTGACGGTGGACCCGGGACAGGAGACTCCTACGAGCAGTACTTC | CASSDGGPGTGDSYEQYF
. | TRBJ1-3 | . | TRBV9 | TGTGCCAGCAGCCTCCTGGTCGGCTCTGGAAACACCATATATTTT | CASSLLVGSGNTIYF
. | TRBJ2-7 | . | TRBV9 | TGTGCCAGCAGCGAGGGGCGGGGCCAGCAGTACTTC | CASSEGRGQQYF
TRBD2 | TRBJ2-7 | . | TRBV19 | TGTGCCAGTTCAATAGCGGGGGGGCTTCGTAACGAGCAGTACTTC | CASSIAGGLRNEQYF
. | TRBJ2-7 | . | TRBV7-9 | TGTGCCAGCAGCCGGGAAGAACAATACGAGCAGTACTTC | CASSREEQYEQYF
. | TRBJ1-6 | . | TRBV12-3/TRBV12-4 | TGTGCCAGCAGAAGACAACCCCTCCACTTT | CASRRQPLHF
. | TRBJ1-1 | once | TRBV7-9 | TGTGCCAGCAGCTTAGTCAGGGCGGGGATGGTGGCGGCTTTCTTT | CASSLVRAGMVAAFF